A single sample gave rise to the 16 T cell receptor beta chains below, sequenced in a study of cytomegalovirus exposure and HLA in healthy donors. It was with 60 Vbeta and 13 Jbeta primers that the PCR ran. Sequencing used immunoSEQ multiplex PCR; TCRdb keeps in-frame clones, though not all of them. The sample yields under 200,000 clones, 70% to 80% seen once. Material: PBMCs. The origin of the receptors is a woman in her forties or fifties in good health and CMV-seronegative.

This clone was observed a handful of times. The V call is TRBV7-2, the J call TRBJ2-1; 7 bases agree with TRBD1. CDR1 and CDR2 from the germline V gene are SGHTA and FQGNSA. CDR3 length equals 14 residues. V trimming: 1 base; J trimming: 7 bases; junction bases outside the gene matches: 4. The DNA for the CDR3 is TGTGCCAGCAGCTTAGGGGGGACAGCAAATGAGCAGTTCTTC. This gives the protein CASSLGGTANEQFF.

A single count supports this clone. The gene calls are TRBV7-9 and TRBJ2-7; D might be TRBD2 (6 bases). The V gene lost 6 bases and the J gene lost 0 bases, with 18 bases spanning the gap. Germline CDR1 and CDR2: SEHNR and FQNEAQ (reference sequence). There are 16 residues in the CDR3. The CDR3 loop is CASRSYDGDFSYEQYF. The CDR3 DNA sequence: TGTGCCAGCAGATCCTATGACGGGGACTTCTCCTACGAGCAGTACTTC.

This chain connects TRBV2 to TRBJ1-6, with D possibly TRBD1 on 5 matching bases. The CDR3 extends over 14 amino acids. The germline V gene has CDR1 SNHLY and CDR2 FYNNEI. V was shortened by 11 bases and J by 7 bases, with 18 bases between the two germline ends. The chain's CDR3 is CAGRRTTDNSPLHF. CDR3 coding DNA: TGTGCCGGGCGTCGGACAACGGACAATTCACCCCTCCACTTT.

In nucleotides, the CDR3 is TGTGCCAGCACCGAAACGGGCACCGGGGAGCTGTTTTTT. Residues: CASTETGTGELFF. V gene TRBV2 combines with J gene TRBJ2-2; D is unclear. The germline CDR1 and CDR2 sequences are SNHLY and FYNNEI. Trimming pared 7 bases from V and 4 bases from J, leaving 10 bases between. The CDR3 is made up of 13 amino acids.

This chain links TRBV2 with TRBJ2-2; TRBD1 might be the D (6 bases). Germline-derived CDR1 and CDR2 are SNHLY and FYNNEI. The CDR3 has 14 residues. The V end was cut by 6 bases, the J end by 1 base, with 9 bases between. CDR3 in amino acids: CASRTDRNTGELFF. CDR3 nucleotides: TGTGCCAGCAGAACGGACAGGAACACCGGGGAGCTGTTTTTT. The whole variable domain, remainder taken from reference TRBV2 and TRBJ2-2, is EPEVTQTPSHQVTQMGQEVILRCVPISNHLYFYWYRQILGQKVEFLVSFYNNEISEKSEIFDDQFSVERPDGSNFTLKIRSTKLEDSAMYFCASRTDRNTGELFFGEGSRLTVL.

The chain links TRBV5-5 to TRBJ1-6; 8 bases align to TRBD1. The CDR3 extends over 20 amino acids. CDR1 and CDR2 from the germline V gene are SGHKS and YYEKEE (reference sequence). Trimming took 2 bases from V and 0 from J; bases not matched to a gene: 13. CDR3 residues: CASSFLAARTGSSYNSPLHF. In DNA form, the CDR3 reads TGTGCCAGCAGCTTTCTAGCGGCTAGGACAGGGAGCTCCTATAATTCACCCCTCCACTTT.

CDR3 DNA: TGTGCCAGCAGCGTAAGTGGAGCGGGAGGGAAAAACATTCAGTACTTC. Translation gives CASSVSGAGGKNIQYF. This chain uses TRBV9 with TRBJ2-4; 10 nucleotides agree with TRBD2. CDR1 and CDR2 (germline): SGDLS, YYNGEE. After removal of 1 base from V and 4 bases from J, the junction contained 5 bases not matched to a gene. This CDR3 is built from 16 residues.

The chain links TRBV28 to TRBJ2-3, with D possibly TRBD2 on 7 matching bases. This CDR3 has 14 amino acids. Germline V CDR1 and CDR2: MDHEN, SYDVKM. V dropped 4 bases and J dropped 6 bases, with 14 bases sitting between them. CDR3 sequence (DNA): TGTGCCAGCAGTTCTAGGGGGGGAGGGGATACGCAGTATTTT. Its protein product is CASSSRGGGDTQYF.

This clone was observed a single time. The rearrangement links TRBV5-6 to TRBJ2-7; 10 positions agree with TRBD2. Germline CDR1 and CDR2: SGHDT and YYEEEE. This CDR3 comprises 15 residues. The junction had 5 bases not matched to a gene; V was cut back by 0 bases and J by 5 bases. CDR3 DNA: TGTGCCAGCAGCTTGGAACAGCGGGGGGGGAACGAGCAGTACTTC. Encoded protein: CASSLEQRGGNEQYF.

The chain employs TRBV7-9 and TRBJ1-2; D remains ambiguous. CDR3 length equals 13 residues. The germline V gene has CDR1 SEHNR and CDR2 FQNEAQ (reference sequence). V was shortened by 5 bases and J by 8 bases, with 15 bases between the two germline ends. For the CDR3, the DNA is TGTGCCAGCAGCCCACTCTTAGGACTCGGCTACACCTTC. Amino acids: CASSPLLGLGYTF. The variable domain in full, completed from reference TRBV7-9 and TRBJ1-2, reads DTGVSQNPRHKITKRGQNVTFRCDPISEHNRLYWYRQTLGQGPEFLTYFQNEAQLEKSRLLSDRFSAERPKGSFSTLEIQRTEQGDSAMYLCASSPLLGLGYTFGSGTRLTVV.

The J gene is TRBJ1-6, the V gene TRBV28; D is undetermined. V lost 9 bases to trimming and J lost 6 bases, with 9 bases between them. Germline V CDR1 and CDR2: MDHEN, SYDVKM. The CDR3 runs 12 residues. The CDR3 loop is CASQRLNSPLHF. DNA for the CDR3: TGTGCCAGTCAGAGGCTTAATTCACCCCTCCACTTT.

The chain employs TRBV28 and TRBJ2-7, with 12 nucleotides matching TRBD2. Germline V lookup: CDR1 MDHEN, CDR2 SYDVKM. This CDR3 is built from 18 residues. The V and J ends lost 9 bases and 2 bases, in that order; junction bases with no gene match: 17. This CDR3 reads CASFGGLAGQTTTYEQYF. The CDR3 nucleotides are TGTGCCAGTTTCGGCGGACTAGCGGGGCAAACGACCACCTACGAGCAGTACTTC.

The V and J genes are TRBV7-8 and TRBJ2-7; 12 bases line up with TRBD2. The germline CDR1 and CDR2 sequences are SGHVS and FQNEAQ. The junction had 8 bases not matched to a gene; V was cut back by 2 bases and J by 6 bases. CDR3 length: 16 residues. This CDR3 reads CASSLPRLAGETEQYF. In nucleotides, the CDR3 is TGTGCCAGCAGCTTACCTAGACTAGCGGGAGAGACCGAGCAGTACTTC.

V gene TRBV15 combines with J gene TRBJ2-1; perhaps TRBD2 as D (6 bases). V gave up 5 bases and J gave up 5 bases, with 10 bases separating them. The germline V gene has CDR1 LNHNV and CDR2 YYDKDF (reference sequence). This CDR3 spans 13 amino acids. The CDR3: CATSPRGNNEQFF. As DNA, the CDR3 is TGTGCCACCAGCCCCCGGGGGAACAATGAGCAGTTCTTC.

The chain links TRBV7-8 to TRBJ1-1; the D is unclear. The CDR3 covers 16 residues. The germline gives CDR1 SGHVS, CDR2 FQNEAQ. V was pared by 2 bases and J by 0 bases, with 13 bases between. CDR3 loop: CASSLIPPVVNTEAFF. The CDR3 DNA sequence: TGTGCCAGCAGCTTAATTCCTCCGGTCGTGAACACTGAAGCTTTCTTT.

The chain couples TRBV19 to TRBJ1-4, with D maybe TRBD1 (5 bases). The CDR3 runs 14 residues. CDR1 LNHDA and CDR2 SQIVND come from the germline V gene (reference sequence). The V end lost 3 bases, the J end lost 8 bases, and 13 bases lay between the germline ends. The CDR3 nucleotides read TGTGCCAGTAGTATCGGGGGGTCTGCGGAAAAACTGTTTTTT. It specifies CASSIGGSAEKLFF.